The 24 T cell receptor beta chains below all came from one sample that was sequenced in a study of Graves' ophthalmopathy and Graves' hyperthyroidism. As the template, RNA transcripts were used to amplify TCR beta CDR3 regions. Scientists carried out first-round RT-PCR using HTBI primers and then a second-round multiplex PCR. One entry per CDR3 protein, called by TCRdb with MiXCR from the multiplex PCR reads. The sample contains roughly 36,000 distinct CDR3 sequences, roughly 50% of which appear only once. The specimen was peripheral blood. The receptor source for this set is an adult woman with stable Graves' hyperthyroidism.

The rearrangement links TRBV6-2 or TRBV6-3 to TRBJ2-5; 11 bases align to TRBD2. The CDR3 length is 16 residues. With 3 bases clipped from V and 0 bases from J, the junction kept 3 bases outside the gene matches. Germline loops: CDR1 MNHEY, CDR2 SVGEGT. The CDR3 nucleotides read TGTGCCAGCAGTTATTCTAGCGGGAGGTACCAAGAGACCCAGTACTTC. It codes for CASSYSSGRYQETQYF.

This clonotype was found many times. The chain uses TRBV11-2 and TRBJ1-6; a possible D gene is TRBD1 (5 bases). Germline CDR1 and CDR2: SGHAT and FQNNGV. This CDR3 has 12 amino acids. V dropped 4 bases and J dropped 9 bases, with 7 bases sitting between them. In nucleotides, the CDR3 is TGTGCCAGCAGCTACGGGGGTTCACCCCTCCACTTT. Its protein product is CASSYGGSPLHF. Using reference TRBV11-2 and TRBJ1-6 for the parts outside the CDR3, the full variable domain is EAGVAQSPRYKIIEKRQSVAFWCNPISGHATLYWYQQILGQGPKLLIQFQNNGVVDDSQLPKDRFSAERLKGVDSTLKIQPAKLEDSAVYLCASSYGGSPLHFGNGTRLTVT.

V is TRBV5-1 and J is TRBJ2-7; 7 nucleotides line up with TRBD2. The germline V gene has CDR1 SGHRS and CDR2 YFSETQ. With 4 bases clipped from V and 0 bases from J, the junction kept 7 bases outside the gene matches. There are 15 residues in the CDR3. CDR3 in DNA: TGCGCCAGCAGCGCCGGGACTATCAGCTCCTACGAGCAGTACTTC. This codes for CASSAGTISSYEQYF.

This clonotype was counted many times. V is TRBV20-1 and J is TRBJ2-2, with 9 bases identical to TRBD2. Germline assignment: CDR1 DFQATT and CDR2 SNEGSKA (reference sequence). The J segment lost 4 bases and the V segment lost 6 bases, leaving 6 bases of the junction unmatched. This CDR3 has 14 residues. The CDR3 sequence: CSATAGGSTGELFF. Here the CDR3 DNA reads TGCAGTGCCACAGCGGGAGGCAGCACCGGGGAGCTGTTTTTT.

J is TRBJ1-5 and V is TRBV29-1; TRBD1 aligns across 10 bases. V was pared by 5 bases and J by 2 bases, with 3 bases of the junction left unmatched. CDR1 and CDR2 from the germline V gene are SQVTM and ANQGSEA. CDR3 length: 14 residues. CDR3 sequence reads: CSVTGTGGNQPQHF. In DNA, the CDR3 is TGCAGCGTTACCGGGACAGGGGGCAATCAGCCCCAGCATTTT. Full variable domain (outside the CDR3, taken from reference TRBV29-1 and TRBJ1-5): SAVISQKPSRDICQRGTSLTIQCQVDSQVTMMFWYRQQPGQSLTLIATANQGSEATYESGFVIDKFPISRPNLTFSTLTVSNMSPEDSSIYLCSVTGTGGNQPQHFGDGTRLSIL.

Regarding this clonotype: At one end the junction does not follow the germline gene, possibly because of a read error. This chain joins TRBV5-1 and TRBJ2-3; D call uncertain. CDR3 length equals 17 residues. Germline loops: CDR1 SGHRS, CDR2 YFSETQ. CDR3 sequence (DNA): TGTGCCAGCAGCCAACAACCCGGAAAGTGGACCACAGATACGCAGTATTTT. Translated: CASSQQPGKWTTDTQYF. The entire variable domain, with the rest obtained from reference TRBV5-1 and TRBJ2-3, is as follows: KAGVTQTPRYLIKTRGQQVTLSCSPISGHRSVSWYQQTPGQGLQFLFEYFSETQRNKGNFPGRFSGRQFSNSRSEMNVSTLELGDSALYLCASSQQPGKWTTDTQYFGPGTRLTVL.

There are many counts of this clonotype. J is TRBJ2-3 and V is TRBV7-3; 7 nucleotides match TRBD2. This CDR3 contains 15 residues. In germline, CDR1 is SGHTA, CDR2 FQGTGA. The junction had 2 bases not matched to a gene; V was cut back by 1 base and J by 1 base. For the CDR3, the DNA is TGTGCCAGCAGCTTAATGGGGGGGGGCACAGATACGCAGTATTTT. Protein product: CASSLMGGGTDTQYF.

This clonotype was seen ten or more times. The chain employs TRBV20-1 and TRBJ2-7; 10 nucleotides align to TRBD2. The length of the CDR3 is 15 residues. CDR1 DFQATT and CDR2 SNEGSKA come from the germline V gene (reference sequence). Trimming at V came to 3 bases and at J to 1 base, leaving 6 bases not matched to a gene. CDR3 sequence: CSASDLAGASYEQYF. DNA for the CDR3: TGCAGTGCTAGCGACCTAGCGGGAGCGTCCTACGAGCAGTACTTC.

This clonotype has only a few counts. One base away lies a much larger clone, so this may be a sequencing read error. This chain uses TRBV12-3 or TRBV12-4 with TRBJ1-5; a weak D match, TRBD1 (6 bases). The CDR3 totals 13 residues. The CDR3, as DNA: TGTGCCAGCAGTTTCACAGGGAATCGGCCCCAGCGTTTT. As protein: CASSFTGNRPQRF.

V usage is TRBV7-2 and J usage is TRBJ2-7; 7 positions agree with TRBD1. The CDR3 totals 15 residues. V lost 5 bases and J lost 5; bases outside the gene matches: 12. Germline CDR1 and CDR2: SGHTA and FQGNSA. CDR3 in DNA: TGTGCCAGCAGCGCCCGGGACAGTCTGGCTCACGAGCAGTACTTC. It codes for CASSARDSLAHEQYF.

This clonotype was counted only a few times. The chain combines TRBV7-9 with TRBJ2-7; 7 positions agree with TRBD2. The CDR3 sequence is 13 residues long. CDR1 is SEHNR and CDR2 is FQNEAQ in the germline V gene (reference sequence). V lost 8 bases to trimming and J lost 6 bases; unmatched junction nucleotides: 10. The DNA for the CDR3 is TGTGCCAGCGGGGGGGGGGGGAGGCTCGAGCAGTACTTC. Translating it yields CASGGGGRLEQYF.

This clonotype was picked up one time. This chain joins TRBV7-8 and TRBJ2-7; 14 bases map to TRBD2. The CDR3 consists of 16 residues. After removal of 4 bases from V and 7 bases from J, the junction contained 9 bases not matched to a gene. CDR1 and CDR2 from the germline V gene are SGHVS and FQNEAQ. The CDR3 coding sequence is TGTGCCAGCAGCTCGATGACTAGCGGGAGGGCCTGGGAGCAGTACTTC. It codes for CASSSMTSGRAWEQYF. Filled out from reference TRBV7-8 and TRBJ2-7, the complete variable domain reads GAGVSQSPRYKVAKRGQDVALRCDPISGHVSLFWYQQALGQGPEFLTYFQNEAQLDKSGLPSDRFFAERPEGSVSTLKIQRTQQEDSAVYLCASSSMTSGRAWEQYFGPGTRLTVT.

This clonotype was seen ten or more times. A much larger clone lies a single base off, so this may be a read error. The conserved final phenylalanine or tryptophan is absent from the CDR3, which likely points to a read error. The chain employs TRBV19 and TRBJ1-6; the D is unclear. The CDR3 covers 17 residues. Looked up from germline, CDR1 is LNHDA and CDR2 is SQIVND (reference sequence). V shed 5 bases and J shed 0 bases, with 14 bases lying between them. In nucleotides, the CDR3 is TGTGCCAGTAGTCCGGGAACTCTGAGCTCCTATAATTCACCCCTCCACTCT. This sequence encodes CASSPGTLSSYNSPLHS.

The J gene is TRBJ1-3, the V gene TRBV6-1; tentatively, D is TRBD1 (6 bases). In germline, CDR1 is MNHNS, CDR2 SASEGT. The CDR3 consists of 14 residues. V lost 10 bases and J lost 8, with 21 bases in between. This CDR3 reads CATSPGEYGYTIYF. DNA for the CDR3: TGTGCCACGAGCCCAGGGGAGTACGGCTACACCATATATTTT.

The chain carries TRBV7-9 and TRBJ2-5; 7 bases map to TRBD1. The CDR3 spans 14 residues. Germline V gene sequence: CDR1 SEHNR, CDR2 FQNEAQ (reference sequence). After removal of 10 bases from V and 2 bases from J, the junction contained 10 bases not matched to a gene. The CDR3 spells CATSDGTVQETQYF. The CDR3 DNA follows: TGTGCCACCAGTGACGGGACAGTTCAAGAGACCCAGTACTTC.

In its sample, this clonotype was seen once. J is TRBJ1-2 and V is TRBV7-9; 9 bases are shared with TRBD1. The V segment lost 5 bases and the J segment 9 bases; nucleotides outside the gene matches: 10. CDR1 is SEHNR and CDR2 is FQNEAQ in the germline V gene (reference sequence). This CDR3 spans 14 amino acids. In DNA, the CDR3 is TGTGCCAGCAGCACATCCGGGACAGGGAGGAGCTACACCTTC. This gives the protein CASSTSGTGRSYTF.

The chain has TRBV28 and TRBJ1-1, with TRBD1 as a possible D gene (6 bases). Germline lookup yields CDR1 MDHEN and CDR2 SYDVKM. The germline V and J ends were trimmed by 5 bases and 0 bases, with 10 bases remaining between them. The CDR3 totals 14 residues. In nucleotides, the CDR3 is TGTGCCAGCAGTCGAGACAGGTTGAACACTGAAGCTTTCTTT. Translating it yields CASSRDRLNTEAFF.

The CDR3 sequence is CASSFGGALYSPLHF. The CDR3 DNA sequence: TGTGCCAGCAGTTTCGGGGGTGCCCTATATTCACCCCTCCACTTT. The rearrangement uses TRBV12-3 or TRBV12-4 and TRBJ1-6; tentatively, D is TRBD1 (5 bases). This CDR3 has 15 residues. With 3 bases removed from V and 8 bases from J, the gap between germline ends came to 14 bases.

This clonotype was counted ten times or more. CDR3 in amino acids: CASTPLGGGNSEAFF. The CDR3 nucleotides are TGTGCCAGCACCCCCCTGGGAGGGGGCAACTCTGAAGCTTTCTTT. V is TRBV6-1 and J is TRBJ1-1; 7 positions match TRBD1. Germline CDR1 MNHNS, CDR2 SASEGT. The length of the CDR3 is 15 residues. V shed 7 bases, J shed 6 bases, and the junction held 14 bases outside the gene matches.

The DNA of the CDR3 is TGTGCCAGCAGCCACCTAGACAGCTACGAGCAGTACTTC. This codes for CASSHLDSYEQYF. The chain has TRBV14 and TRBJ2-7; D is perhaps TRBD1 (5 bases). V was cut by 3 bases and J by 3 bases, with 9 bases left in between. This CDR3 has 13 amino acids. Germline V gene sequence: CDR1 SGHDN, CDR2 FVKESK.

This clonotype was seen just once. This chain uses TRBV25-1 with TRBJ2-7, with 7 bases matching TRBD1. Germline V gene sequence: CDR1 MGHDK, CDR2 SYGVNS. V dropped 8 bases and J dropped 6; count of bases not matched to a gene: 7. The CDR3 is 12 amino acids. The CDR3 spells CASRDSLSEQYF. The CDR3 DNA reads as TGTGCCAGCCGGGACAGCCTCTCCGAGCAGTACTTC.

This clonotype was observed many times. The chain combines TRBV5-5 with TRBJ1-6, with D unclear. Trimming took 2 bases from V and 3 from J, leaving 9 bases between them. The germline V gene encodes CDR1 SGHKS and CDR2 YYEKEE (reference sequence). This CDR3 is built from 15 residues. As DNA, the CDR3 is TGTGCCAGCAGCTTCACAAGGGTCTATAATTCACCCCTCCACTTT. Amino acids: CASSFTRVYNSPLHF.

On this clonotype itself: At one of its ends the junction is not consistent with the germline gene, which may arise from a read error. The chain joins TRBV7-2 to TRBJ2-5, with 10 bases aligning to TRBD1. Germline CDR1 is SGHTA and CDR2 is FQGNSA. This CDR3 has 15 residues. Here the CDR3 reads CASSLRHQGQGTQYF. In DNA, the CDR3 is TGTGCCAGCAGCTTACGGCACCAGGGACAGGGGACCCAGTACTTT.

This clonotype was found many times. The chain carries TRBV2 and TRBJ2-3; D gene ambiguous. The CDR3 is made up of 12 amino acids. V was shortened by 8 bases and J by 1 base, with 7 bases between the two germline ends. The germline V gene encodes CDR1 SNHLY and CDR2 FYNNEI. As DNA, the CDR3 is TGTGCCAGCGGGGATGGCACAGATACGCAGTATTTT. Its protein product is CASGDGTDTQYF. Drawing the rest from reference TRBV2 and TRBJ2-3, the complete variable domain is EPEVTQTPSHQVTQMGQEVILRCVPISNHLYFYWYRQILGQKVEFLVSFYNNEISEKSEIFDDQFSVERPDGSNFTLKIRSTKLEDSAMYFCASGDGTDTQYFGPGTRLTVL.